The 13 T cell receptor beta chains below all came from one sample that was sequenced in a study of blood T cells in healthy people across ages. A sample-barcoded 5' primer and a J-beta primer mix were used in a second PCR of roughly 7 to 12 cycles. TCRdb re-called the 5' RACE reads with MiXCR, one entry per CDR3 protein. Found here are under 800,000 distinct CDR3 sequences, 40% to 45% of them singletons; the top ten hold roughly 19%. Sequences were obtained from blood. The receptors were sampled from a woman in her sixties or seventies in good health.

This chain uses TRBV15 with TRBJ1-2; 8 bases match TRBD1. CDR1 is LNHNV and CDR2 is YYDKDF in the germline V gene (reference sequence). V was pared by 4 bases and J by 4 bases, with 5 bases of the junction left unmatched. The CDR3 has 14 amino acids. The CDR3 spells CATSTDRGPYGYTF. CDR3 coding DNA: TGTGCCACCAGCACCGACAGGGGCCCCTATGGCTACACCTTC.

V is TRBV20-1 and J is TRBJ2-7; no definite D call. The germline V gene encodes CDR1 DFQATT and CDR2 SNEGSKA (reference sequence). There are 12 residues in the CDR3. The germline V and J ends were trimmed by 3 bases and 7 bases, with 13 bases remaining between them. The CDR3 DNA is TGCAGTGCTAGGGGTACCTACAATGAGCAGTACTTC. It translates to CSARGTYNEQYF.

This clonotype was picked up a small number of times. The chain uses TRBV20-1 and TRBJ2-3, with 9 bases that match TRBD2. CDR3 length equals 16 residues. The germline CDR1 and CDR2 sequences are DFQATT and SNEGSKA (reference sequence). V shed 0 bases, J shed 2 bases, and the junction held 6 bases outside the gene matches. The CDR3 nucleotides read TGCAGTGCTAGAGACGTAGCGGGGGTCTCCACAGATACGCAGTATTTT. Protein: CSARDVAGVSTDTQYF.

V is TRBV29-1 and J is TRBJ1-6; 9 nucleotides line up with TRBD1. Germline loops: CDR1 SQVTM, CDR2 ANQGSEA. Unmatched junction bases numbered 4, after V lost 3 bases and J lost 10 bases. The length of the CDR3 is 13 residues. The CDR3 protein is CSVEDRGGSPLHF. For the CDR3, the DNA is TGCAGCGTTGAGGACAGGGGAGGATCACCCCTCCACTTT.

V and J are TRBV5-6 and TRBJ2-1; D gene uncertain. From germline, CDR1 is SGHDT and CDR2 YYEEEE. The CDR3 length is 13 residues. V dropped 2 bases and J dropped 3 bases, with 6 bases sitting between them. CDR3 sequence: CASSFADYNEQFF. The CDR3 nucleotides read TGTGCCAGCAGCTTTGCAGACTACAATGAGCAGTTCTTC.

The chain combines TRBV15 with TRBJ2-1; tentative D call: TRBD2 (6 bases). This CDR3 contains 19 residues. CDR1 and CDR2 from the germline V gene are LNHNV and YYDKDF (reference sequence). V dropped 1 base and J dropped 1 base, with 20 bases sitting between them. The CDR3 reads CATSRVGIRGFASYNEQFF. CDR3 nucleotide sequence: TGTGCCACCAGCAGAGTCGGTATTCGGGGGTTTGCTTCCTACAATGAGCAGTTCTTC.

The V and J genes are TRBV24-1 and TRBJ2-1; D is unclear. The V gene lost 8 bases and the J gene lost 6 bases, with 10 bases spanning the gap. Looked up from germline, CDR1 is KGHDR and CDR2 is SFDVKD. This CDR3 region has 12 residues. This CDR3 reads CATNGPTNEQFF. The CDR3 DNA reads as TGTGCCACCAACGGACCAACCAATGAGCAGTTCTTC.

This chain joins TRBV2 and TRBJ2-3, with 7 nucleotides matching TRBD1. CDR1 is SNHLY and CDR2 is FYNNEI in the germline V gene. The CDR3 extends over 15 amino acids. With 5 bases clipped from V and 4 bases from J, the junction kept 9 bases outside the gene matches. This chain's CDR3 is CASSKIHGQADTQYF. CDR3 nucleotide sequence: TGTGCCAGCAGTAAAATACACGGACAGGCAGATACGCAGTATTTT.

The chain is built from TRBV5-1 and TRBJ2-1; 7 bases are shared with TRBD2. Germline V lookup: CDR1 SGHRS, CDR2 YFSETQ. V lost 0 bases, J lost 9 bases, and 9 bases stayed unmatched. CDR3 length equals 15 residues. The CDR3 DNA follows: TGCGCCAGCAGCTTGGTGGGGGGGGAGAGCGGTGAGCAGTTCTTC. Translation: CASSLVGGESGEQFF.

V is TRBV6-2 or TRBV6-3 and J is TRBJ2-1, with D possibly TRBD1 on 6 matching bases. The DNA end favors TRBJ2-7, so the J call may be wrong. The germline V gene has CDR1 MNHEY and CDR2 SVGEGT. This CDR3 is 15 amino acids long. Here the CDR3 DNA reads TGTGCCAGCAGTCCCGTGACAGGAGCCTACAATGAGCAGTACTTC. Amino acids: CASSPVTGAYNEQYF.

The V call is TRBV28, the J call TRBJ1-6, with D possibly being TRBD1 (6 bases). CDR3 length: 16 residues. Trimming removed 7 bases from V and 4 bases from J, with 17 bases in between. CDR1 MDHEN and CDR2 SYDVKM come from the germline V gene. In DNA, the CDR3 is TGTGCCAGCATTCCCGGGACATTCTTGTATAATTCACCCCTCCACTTT. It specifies CASIPGTFLYNSPLHF.

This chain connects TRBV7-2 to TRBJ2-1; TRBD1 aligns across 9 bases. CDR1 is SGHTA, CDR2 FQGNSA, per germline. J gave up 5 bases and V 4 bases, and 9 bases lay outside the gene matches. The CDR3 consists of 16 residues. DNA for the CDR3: TGTGCCAGCAGCTCCACGGCGGGGACAGGGAACAATGAGCAGTTCTTC. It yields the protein CASSSTAGTGNNEQFF. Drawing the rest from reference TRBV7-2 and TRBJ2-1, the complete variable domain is GAGVSQSPSNKVTEKGKDVELRCDPISGHTALYWYRQSLGQGLEFLIYFQGNSAPDKSGLPSDRFSAERTGGSVSTLTIQRTQQEDSAVYLCASSSTAGTGNNEQFFGPGTRLTVL.

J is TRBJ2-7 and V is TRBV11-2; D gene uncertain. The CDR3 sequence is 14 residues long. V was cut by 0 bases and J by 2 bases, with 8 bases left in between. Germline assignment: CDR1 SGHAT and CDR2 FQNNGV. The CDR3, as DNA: TGTGCCAGCAGCTTAGATCACAATCCCTACGAGCAGTACTTC. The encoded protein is CASSLDHNPYEQYF.